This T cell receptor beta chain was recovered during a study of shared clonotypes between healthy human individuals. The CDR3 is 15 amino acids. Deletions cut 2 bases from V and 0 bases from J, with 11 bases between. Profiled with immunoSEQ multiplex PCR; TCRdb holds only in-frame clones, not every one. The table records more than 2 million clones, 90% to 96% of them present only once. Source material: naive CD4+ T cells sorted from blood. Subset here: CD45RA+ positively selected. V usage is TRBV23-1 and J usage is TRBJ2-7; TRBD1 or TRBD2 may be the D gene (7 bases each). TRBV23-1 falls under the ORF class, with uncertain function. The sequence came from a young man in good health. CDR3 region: CASSQQRDSSYEQYF. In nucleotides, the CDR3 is TGCGCCAGCAGTCAACAGCGGGACAGCTCCTACGAGCAGTACTTC.